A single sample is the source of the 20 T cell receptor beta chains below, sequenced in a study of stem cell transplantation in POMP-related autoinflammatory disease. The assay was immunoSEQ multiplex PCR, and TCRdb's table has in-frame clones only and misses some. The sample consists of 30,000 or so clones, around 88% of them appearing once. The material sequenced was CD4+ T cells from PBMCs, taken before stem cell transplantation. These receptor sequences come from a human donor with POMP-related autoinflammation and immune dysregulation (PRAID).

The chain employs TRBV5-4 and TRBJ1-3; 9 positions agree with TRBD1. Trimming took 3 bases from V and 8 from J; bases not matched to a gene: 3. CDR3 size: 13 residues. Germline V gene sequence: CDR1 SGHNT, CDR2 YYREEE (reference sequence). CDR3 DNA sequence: TGTGCCAGCAGCTCGGACAGGGGTGACACCATATATTTT. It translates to CASSSDRGDTIYF.

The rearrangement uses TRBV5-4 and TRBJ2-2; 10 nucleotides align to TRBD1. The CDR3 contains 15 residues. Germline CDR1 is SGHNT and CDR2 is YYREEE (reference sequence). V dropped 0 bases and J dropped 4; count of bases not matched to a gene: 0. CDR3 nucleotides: TGTGCCAGCAGCTTGGGACAGGGGGCCACCGGGGAGCTGTTTTTT. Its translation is CASSLGQGATGELFF.

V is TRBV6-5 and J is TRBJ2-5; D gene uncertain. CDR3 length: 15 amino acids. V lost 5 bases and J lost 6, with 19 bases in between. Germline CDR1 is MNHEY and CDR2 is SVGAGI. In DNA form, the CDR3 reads TGTGCCAGCAGTCCTGCTACCGGAGTTTTGCAGACCCAGTACTTC. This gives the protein CASSPATGVLQTQYF.

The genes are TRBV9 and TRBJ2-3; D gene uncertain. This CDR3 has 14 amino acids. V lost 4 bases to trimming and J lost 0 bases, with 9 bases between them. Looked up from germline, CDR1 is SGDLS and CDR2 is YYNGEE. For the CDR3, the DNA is TGTGCCAGCAGCCATACCACCAGCACAGATACGCAGTATTTT. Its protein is CASSHTTSTDTQYF.

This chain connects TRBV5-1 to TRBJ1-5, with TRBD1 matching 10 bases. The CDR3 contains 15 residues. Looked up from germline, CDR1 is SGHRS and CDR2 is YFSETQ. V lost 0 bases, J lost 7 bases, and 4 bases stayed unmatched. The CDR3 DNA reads TGCGCCAGCAGCTTGGGGACAGGGGGAAGGCAGCCCCAGCATTTT. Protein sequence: CASSLGTGGRQPQHF. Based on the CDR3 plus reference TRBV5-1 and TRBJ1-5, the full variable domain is KAGVTQTPRYLIKTRGQQVTLSCSPISGHRSVSWYQQTPGQGLQFLFEYFSETQRNKGNFPGRFSGRQFSNSRSEMNVSTLELGDSALYLCASSLGTGGRQPQHFGDGTRLSIL.

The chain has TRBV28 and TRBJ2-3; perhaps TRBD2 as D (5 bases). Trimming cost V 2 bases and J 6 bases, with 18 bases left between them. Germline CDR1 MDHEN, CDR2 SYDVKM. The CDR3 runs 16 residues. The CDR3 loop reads CASSLVQAVDWDTQYF. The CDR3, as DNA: TGTGCCAGCAGTTTAGTTCAAGCGGTTGACTGGGATACGCAGTATTTT.

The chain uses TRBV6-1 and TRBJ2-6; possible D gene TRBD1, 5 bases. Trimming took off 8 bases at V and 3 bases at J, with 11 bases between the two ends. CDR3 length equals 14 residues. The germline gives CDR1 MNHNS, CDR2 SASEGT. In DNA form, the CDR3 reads TGTGCCAGCGAGACAGTCTATGGGGCCAACGTCCTGACTTTC. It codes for CASETVYGANVLTF.

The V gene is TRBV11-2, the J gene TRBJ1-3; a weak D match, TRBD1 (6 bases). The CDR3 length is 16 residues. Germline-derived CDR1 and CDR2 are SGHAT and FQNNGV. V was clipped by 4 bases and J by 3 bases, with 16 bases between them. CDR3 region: CASSWVVTGGGNTIYF. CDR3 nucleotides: TGTGCCAGCAGCTGGGTAGTGACAGGAGGTGGAAACACCATATATTTT.

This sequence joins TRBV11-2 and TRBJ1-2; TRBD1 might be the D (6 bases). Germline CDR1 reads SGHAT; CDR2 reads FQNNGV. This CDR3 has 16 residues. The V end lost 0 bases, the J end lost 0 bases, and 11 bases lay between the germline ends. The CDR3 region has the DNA TGTGCCAGCAGCTTAGATCTCAGGGGAGCTAACTATGGCTACACCTTC. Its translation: CASSLDLRGANYGYTF.

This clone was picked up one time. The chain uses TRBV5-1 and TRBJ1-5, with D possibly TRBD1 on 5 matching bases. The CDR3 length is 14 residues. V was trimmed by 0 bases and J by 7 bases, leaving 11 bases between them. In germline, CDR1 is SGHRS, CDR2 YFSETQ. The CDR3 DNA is TGCGCCAGCAGCTTGGGGGGGATGGGGCAGCCCCAGCATTTT. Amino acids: CASSLGGMGQPQHF.

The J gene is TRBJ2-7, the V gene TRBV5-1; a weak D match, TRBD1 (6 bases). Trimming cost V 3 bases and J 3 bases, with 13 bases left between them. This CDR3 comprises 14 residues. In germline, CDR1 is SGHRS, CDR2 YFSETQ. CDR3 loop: CASSSNRELYEQYF. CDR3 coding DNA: TGCGCCAGCAGCTCTAACAGGGAACTCTACGAGCAGTACTTC.

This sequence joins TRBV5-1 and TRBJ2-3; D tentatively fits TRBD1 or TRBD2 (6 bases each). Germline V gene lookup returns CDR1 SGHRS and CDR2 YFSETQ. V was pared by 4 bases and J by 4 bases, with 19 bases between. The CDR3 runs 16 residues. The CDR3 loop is CASSARTGSGADTQYF. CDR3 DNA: TGCGCCAGCAGCGCACGTACAGGGTCGGGGGCAGATACGCAGTATTTT.

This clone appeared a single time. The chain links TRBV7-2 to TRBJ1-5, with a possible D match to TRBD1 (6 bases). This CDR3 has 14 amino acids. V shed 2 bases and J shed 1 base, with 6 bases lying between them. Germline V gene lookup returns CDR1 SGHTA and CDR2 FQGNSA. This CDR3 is CASSLQGSNQPQHF. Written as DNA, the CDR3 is TGTGCCAGCAGCTTACAGGGGAGCAATCAGCCCCAGCATTTT.

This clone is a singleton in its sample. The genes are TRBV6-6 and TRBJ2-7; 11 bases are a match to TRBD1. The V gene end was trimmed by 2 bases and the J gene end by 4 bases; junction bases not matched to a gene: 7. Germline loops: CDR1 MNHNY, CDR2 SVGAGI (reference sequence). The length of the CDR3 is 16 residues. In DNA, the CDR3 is TGTGCCAGCAGTTACAGGATCGGGACAGGGGGATACGAGCAGTACTTC. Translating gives CASSYRIGTGGYEQYF.

The CDR3 region is CASSEALTATGELFF. CDR3 DNA sequence: TGTGCCAGCAGTGAAGCGCTGACCGCAACCGGGGAGCTGTTTTTT. The genes are TRBV2 and TRBJ2-2; D gene unclear. With 0 bases removed from V and 5 bases from J, the gap between germline ends came to 10 bases. The CDR3 is 15 residues long. Germline V gene sequence: CDR1 SNHLY, CDR2 FYNNEI.

The CDR3 reads CASSQGLGSRFNEQFF. DNA of the CDR3: TGCGCCAGCAGCCAAGGACTCGGGAGCCGTTTCAATGAGCAGTTCTTC. V usage is TRBV4-1 and J usage is TRBJ2-1; tentatively, D is TRBD2 (6 bases). Germline V gene lookup returns CDR1 MGHRA and CDR2 YSYEKL. The V gene lost 1 base and the J gene lost 6 bases, with 16 bases spanning the gap. There are 16 residues in the CDR3.

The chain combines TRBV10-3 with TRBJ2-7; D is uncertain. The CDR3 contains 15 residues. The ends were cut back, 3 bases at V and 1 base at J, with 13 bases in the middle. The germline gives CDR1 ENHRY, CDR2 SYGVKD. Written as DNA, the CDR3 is TGTGCCATCAGTGAAGATACCGGCAGATCCTACGAGCAGTACTTC. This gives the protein CAISEDTGRSYEQYF.

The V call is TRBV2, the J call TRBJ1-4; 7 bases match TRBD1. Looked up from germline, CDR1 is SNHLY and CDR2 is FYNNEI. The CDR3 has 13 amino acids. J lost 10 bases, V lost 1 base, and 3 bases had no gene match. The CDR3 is CASSEGQGGKLFF. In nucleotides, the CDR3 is TGTGCCAGCAGTGAAGGACAGGGTGGAAAACTGTTTTTT. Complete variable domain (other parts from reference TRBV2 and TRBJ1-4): EPEVTQTPSHQVTQMGQEVILRCVPISNHLYFYWYRQILGQKVEFLVSFYNNEISEKSEIFDDQFSVERPDGSNFTLKIRSTKLEDSAMYFCASSEGQGGKLFFGSGTQLSVL.

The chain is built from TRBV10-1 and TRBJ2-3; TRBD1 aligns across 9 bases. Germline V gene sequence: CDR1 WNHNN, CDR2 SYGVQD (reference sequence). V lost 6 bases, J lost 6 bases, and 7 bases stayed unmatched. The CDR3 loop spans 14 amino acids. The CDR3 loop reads CASSRDRDWDTQYF. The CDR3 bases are TGCGCCAGCAGCCGGGACAGGGATTGGGATACGCAGTATTTT.

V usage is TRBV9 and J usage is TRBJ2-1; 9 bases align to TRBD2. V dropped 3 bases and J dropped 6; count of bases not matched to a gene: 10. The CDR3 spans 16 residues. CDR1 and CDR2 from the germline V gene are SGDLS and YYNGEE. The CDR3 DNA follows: TGTGCCAGCAGCGCCTCGGGCGGGGGGGTTGTCAATGAGCAGTTCTTC. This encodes CASSASGGGVVNEQFF.